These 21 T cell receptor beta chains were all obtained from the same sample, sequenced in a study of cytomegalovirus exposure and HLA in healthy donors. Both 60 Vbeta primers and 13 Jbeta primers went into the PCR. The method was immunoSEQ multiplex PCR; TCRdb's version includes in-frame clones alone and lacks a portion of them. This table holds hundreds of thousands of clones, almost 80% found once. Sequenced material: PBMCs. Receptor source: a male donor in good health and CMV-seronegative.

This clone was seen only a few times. CDR3 sequence: CASSEYISAEAFF. As DNA, the CDR3 is TGTGCCAGCAGTGAATATATCAGCGCTGAAGCTTTCTTT. The chain couples TRBV25-1 to TRBJ1-1; D is ambiguous. Between the trimmed V and J ends, which lost 0 bases and 6 bases, there was a span of 8 bases. The CDR3 is made up of 13 amino acids. Germline V gene data show CDR1 as MGHDK and CDR2 as SYGVNS.

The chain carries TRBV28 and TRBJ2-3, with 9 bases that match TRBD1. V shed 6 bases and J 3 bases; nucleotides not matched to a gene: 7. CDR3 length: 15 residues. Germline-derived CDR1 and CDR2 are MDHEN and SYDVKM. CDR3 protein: CASSPGTGWTDTQYF. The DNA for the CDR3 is TGTGCCAGCAGCCCCGGGACAGGGTGGACAGATACGCAGTATTTT. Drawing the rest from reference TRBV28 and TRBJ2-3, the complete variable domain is DVKVTQSSRYLVKRTGEKVFLECVQDMDHENMFWYRQDPGLGLRLIYFSYDVKMKEKGDIPEGYSVSREKKERFSLILESASTNQTSMYLCASSPGTGWTDTQYFGPGTRLTVL.

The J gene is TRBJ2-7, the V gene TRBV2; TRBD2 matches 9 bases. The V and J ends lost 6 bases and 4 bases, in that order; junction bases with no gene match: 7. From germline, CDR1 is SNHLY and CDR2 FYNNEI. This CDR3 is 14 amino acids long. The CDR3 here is CASRTPSGRYEQYF. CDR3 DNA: TGTGCCAGCAGGACCCCAAGCGGGAGGTACGAGCAGTACTTC.

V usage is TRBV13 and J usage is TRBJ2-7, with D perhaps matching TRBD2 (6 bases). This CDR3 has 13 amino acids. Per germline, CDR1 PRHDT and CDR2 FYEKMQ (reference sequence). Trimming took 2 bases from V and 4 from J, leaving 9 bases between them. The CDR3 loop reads CASSLLEGYEQYF. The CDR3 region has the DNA TGTGCCAGCAGCTTATTGGAGGGGTACGAGCAGTACTTC.

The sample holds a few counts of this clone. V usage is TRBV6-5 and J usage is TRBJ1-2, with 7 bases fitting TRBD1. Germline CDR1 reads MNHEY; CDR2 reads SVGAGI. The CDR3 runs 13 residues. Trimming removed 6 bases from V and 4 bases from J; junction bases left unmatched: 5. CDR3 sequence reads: CASSPGGTYGYTF. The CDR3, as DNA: TGTGCCAGCAGCCCAGGGGGAACCTATGGCTACACCTTC.

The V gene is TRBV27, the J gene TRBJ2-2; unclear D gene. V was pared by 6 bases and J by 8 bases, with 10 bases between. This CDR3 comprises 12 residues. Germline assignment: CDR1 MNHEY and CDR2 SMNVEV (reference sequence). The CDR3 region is CASSLEEGELFF. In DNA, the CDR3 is TGTGCCAGCAGCTTAGAGGAGGGGGAGCTGTTTTTT.

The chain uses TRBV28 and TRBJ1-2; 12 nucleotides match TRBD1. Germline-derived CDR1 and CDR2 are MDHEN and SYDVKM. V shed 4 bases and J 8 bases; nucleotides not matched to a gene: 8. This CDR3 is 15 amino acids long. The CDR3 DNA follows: TGTGCCAGCAGTTCCACCGGGACAGGGGGCCAAGGCTACACCTTC. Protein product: CASSSTGTGGQGYTF.

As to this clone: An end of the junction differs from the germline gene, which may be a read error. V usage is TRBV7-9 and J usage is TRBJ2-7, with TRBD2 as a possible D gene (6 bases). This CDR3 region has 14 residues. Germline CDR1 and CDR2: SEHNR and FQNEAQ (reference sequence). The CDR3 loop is CSSSLRGASYEQYF. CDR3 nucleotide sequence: TGTTCCAGCAGCTTACGCGGGGCTTCCTACGAGCAGTACTTC.

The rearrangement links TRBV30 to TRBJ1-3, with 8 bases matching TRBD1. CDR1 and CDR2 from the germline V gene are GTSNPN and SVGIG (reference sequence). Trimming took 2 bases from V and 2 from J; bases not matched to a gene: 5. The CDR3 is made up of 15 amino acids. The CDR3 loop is CAWSMTDRAGNTIYF. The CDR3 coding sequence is TGTGCCTGGAGTATGACGGACAGGGCTGGAAACACCATATATTTT. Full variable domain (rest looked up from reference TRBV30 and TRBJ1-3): SQTIHQWPATLVQPVGSPLSLECTVEGTSNPNLYWYRQAAGRGLQLLFYSVGIGQISSEVPQNLSASRPQDRQFILSSKKLLLSDSGFYLCAWSMTDRAGNTIYFGEGSWLTVV.

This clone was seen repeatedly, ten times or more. CDR3 sequence (DNA): TGTGCCAGCAGTGAGGAAGGGGCCAGAGTATACGAGCAGTACTTC. It is translated as CASSEEGARVYEQYF. The chain employs TRBV25-1 and TRBJ2-7; D is possibly TRBD1 (5 bases). Germline lookup yields CDR1 MGHDK and CDR2 SYGVNS. Trimming stripped 3 bases from V and 4 bases from J, with 16 bases between. The CDR3 covers 15 residues.

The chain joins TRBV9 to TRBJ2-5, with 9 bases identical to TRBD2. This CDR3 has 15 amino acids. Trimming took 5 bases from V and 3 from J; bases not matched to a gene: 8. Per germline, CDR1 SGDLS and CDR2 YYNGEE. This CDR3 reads CASSVTGLAEETQYF. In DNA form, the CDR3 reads TGTGCCAGCAGTGTTACGGGACTAGCAGAAGAGACCCAGTACTTC.

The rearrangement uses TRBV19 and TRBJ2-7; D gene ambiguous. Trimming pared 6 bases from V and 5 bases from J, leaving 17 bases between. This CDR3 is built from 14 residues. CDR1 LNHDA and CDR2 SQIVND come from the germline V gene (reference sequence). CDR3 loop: CASSLRTNGNEQYF. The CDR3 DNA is TGTGCCAGTAGCCTCCGTACCAATGGCAACGAGCAGTACTTC.

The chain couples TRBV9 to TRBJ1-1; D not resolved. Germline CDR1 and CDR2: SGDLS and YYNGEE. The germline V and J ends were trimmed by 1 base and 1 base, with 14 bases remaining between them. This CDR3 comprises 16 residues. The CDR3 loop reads CASSVPAREPNTEAFF. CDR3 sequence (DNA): TGTGCCAGCAGCGTACCTGCTAGAGAACCGAACACTGAAGCTTTCTTT.

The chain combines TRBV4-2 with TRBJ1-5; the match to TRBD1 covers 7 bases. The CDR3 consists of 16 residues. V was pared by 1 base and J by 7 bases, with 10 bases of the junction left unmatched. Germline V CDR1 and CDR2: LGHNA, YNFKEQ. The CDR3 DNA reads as TGTGCCAGCAGCCAAGTAAGTACAGGGGCTCCGCAGCCCCAGCATTTT. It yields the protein CASSQVSTGAPQPQHF.

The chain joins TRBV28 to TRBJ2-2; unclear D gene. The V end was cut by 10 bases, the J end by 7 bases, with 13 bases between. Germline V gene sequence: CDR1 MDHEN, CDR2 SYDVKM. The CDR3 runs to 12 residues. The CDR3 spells CATPAVGGELFF. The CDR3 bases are TGTGCCACCCCCGCGGTCGGCGGGGAGCTGTTTTTT. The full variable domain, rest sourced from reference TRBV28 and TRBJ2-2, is DVKVTQSSRYLVKRTGEKVFLECVQDMDHENMFWYRQDPGLGLRLIYFSYDVKMKEKGDIPEGYSVSREKKERFSLILESASTNQTSMYLCATPAVGGELFFGEGSRLTVL.

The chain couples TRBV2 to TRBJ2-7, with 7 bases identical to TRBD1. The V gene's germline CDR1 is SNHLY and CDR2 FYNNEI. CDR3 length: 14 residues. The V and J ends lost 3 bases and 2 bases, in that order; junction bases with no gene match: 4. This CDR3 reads CASSDRQGAYEQYF. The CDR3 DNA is TGTGCCAGCAGTGATAGGCAGGGGGCCTACGAGCAGTACTTC.

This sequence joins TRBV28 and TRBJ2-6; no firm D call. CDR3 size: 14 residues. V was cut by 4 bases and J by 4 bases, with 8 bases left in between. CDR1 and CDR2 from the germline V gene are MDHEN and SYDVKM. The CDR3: CASSYAAGANVLTF. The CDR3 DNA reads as TGTGCCAGCAGTTATGCGGCCGGGGCCAACGTCCTGACTTTC.

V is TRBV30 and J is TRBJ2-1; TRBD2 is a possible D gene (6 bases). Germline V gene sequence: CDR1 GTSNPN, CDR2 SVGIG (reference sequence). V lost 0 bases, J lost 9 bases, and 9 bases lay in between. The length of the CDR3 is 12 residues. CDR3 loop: CAWSVAGSEQFF. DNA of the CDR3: TGTGCCTGGAGTGTTGCGGGGAGTGAGCAGTTCTTC.

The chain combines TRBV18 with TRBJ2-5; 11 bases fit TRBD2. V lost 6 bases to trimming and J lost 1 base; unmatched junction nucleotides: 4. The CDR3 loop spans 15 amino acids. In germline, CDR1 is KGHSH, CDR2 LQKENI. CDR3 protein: CASSGTSGAQETQYF. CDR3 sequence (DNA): TGTGCCAGCTCGGGGACTAGCGGAGCCCAAGAGACCCAGTACTTC.

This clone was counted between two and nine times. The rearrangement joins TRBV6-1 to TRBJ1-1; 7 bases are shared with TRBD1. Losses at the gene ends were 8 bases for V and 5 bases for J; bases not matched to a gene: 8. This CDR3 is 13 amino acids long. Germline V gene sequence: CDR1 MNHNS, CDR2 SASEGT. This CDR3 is CASRTGIVTEAFF. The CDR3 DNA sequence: TGTGCCAGCCGGACAGGCATCGTTACTGAAGCTTTCTTT.

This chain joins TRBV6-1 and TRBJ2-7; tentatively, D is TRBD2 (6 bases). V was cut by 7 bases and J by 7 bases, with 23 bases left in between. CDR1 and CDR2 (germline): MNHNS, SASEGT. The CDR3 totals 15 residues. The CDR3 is CASISGGLRWSEQYF. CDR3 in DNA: TGTGCCAGCATAAGTGGGGGGTTAAGGTGGAGTGAGCAGTACTTC.